Listed below are T cell receptor beta chains from one sample, sequenced in a study of breast tumors, draining lymph nodes, adjacent tissues. MiXCR was run by TCRdb on the multiplex PCR reads, yielding one entry per CDR3 protein. The data contain approximately 89,000 distinct CDR3 sequences, 25% to 35% of them singletons. The sequenced sample consisted of axillary lymph node tissue. These receptors came from a female donor with breast cancer. Some clones in this sample may be carry-over from other donors' samples. The CDR3 runs from the conserved cysteine through the conserved F or W. The order of the fields is V gene, D gene, clone size, J gene, CDR3 DNA, CDR3 protein. A D gene is named only where the DNA matches it firmly. Size values are once, few and many counts, or a class for expanded clones, and some rows have none.

v_call: TRBV27; d_call: -; clone_size: many; j_call: TRBJ1-5; cdr3_nt: TGTGCCAGCCGTAAAGCAACAGGCCGACAGCCCCAGCATTTT; cdr3_aa: CASRKATGRQPQHF
v_call: TRBV12-3/TRBV12-4; d_call: -; clone_size: many; j_call: TRBJ2-1; cdr3_nt: TGTGCCAGCAGTTTAGCAGGGGTCTACAATGAGCAGTTCTTC; cdr3_aa: CASSLAGVYNEQFF
v_call: TRBV7-2; d_call: TRBD1; clone_size: -; j_call: TRBJ1-2; cdr3_nt: TGTGCCAGCAGCCGGGACAGAGCCCCCGATTATGGCTACACCTTC; cdr3_aa: CASSRDRAPDYGYTF
v_call: TRBV9; d_call: TRBD1; clone_size: -; j_call: TRBJ1-5; cdr3_nt: TGTGCCAGCAGTTACCACCTTGGACAGGGGGTACCTCTAGCGGGAGATCCCCCAGATGCGCAGCATTTT; cdr3_aa: CASSYHLGQGVPLAGDPPDAQHF
v_call: TRBV6-1; d_call: -; clone_size: many; j_call: TRBJ2-3; cdr3_nt: TGTGCCAGCACCGCTAGGACCTTAAGCGCAGATACGCAGTATTTT; cdr3_aa: CASTARTLSADTQYF
v_call: TRBV4-3; d_call: TRBD1; clone_size: many; j_call: TRBJ1-6; cdr3_nt: TGCGCCAGCAGCCGTAGGGGGCAGGGAGGGTCACCCCTCCACTTT; cdr3_aa: CASSRRGQGGSPLHF
v_call: TRBV12-3/TRBV12-4; d_call: TRBD2; clone_size: -; j_call: TRBJ2-5; cdr3_nt: TGTGCCAGCAGTTTCGCACTAGCGGGGGTCCAAGAGACCCAGTACTTC; cdr3_aa: CASSFALAGVQETQYF
v_call: TRBV7-9; d_call: TRBD1; clone_size: -; j_call: TRBJ1-2; cdr3_nt: TGTGCCAGCAGCTTCTGGACAGGGGTCGACGGCTACACCTTC; cdr3_aa: CASSFWTGVDGYTF
v_call: TRBV4-1; d_call: -; clone_size: many; j_call: TRBJ2-3; cdr3_nt: TGCGCCAGCAGCCAAGGGCGGGATACAGATACGCAGTATTTT; cdr3_aa: CASSQGRDTDTQYF
v_call: TRBV6-1; d_call: -; clone_size: many; j_call: TRBJ1-5; cdr3_nt: TGTGCCAGCAGTCTGGACAGAGTAAATCAGCCCCAGCATTTT; cdr3_aa: CASSLDRVNQPQHF
v_call: TRBV20-1; d_call: -; clone_size: many; j_call: TRBJ2-7; cdr3_nt: TGCAGTGCCTACGACAGGTCCCACGAGCAGTACTTC; cdr3_aa: CSAYDRSHEQYF
v_call: TRBV7-9; d_call: TRBD1; clone_size: medium-sized; j_call: TRBJ1-6; cdr3_nt: TGTGCCAGCAGCTTACAGGGGGAAGGATCACCCCTCCACTTT; cdr3_aa: CASSLQGEGSPLHF
v_call: TRBV5-1; d_call: TRBD1; clone_size: many; j_call: TRBJ1-4; cdr3_nt: TGCGCCAGCAGCGTCGGACAGGGCGGTGAAAAACTGTTTTTT; cdr3_aa: CASSVGQGGEKLFF
v_call: TRBV5-1; d_call: -; clone_size: many; j_call: TRBJ2-5; cdr3_nt: TGCGCCAGCAGCTATACAGGGTCAGAGACCCAGTACTTC; cdr3_aa: CASSYTGSETQYF
v_call: TRBV6-6; d_call: TRBD1; clone_size: -; j_call: TRBJ1-2; cdr3_nt: TGTGCCAGCAGTTACTCGGAGGGGGCGCGGGGGAACTACGGCTACACTTTC; cdr3_aa: CASSYSEGARGNYGYTF
v_call: TRBV7-7; d_call: TRBD2; clone_size: many; j_call: TRBJ2-2; cdr3_nt: TGTGCCAGCAGCTTGGATGCGGGAGCCGGGGAGCTGTTTTTT; cdr3_aa: CASSLDAGAGELFF
v_call: TRBV5-4; d_call: -; clone_size: -; j_call: TRBJ1-4; cdr3_nt: TGTGCCAGCAGCTTGGGGATAACTAATGAAAAACTGTTTTTT; cdr3_aa: CASSLGITNEKLFF
v_call: TRBV5-1; d_call: -; clone_size: many; j_call: TRBJ1-6; cdr3_nt: TGCGCCAGCAGCTGGGGAGGACAGAATAATTCACCCCTCCACTTT; cdr3_aa: CASSWGGQNNSPLHF
v_call: TRBV14; d_call: -; clone_size: many; j_call: TRBJ2-1; cdr3_nt: TGTGCCAGCAGCCAACTTGGTGACTACAATGAGCAGTTCTTC; cdr3_aa: CASSQLGDYNEQFF
v_call: TRBV12-3/TRBV12-4; d_call: TRBD2; clone_size: -; j_call: TRBJ2-2; cdr3_nt: TGTGCCAGCAGTTGGCGGGAGGACACCGGGGAGCTGTTTTTT; cdr3_aa: CASSWREDTGELFF
v_call: TRBV4-3; d_call: TRBD2; clone_size: once; j_call: TRBJ2-3; cdr3_nt: TGCGCCAGCAGCGTTAGCGGGAGAAGTATAGATACGCAGTATTTT; cdr3_aa: CASSVSGRSIDTQYF
v_call: TRBV5-1; d_call: -; clone_size: many; j_call: TRBJ2-7; cdr3_nt: TGCGCCAGCAGCTTAAACGTAGGCTCCTACGAGCAGTACTTC; cdr3_aa: CASSLNVGSYEQYF